The T cell receptor (beta chain) described here comes from a study of T-cell memory formation after mild COVID-19. 5'RACE, which relied on constant-segment primers, yielded TCR alpha and TCR beta cDNA libraries carrying sample barcodes and UMIs. MiXCR was run by TCRdb on the 5' RACE reads, yielding one entry per CDR3 protein. The table includes 250,000 to 300,000 distinct CDR3 sequences, roughly 15% detected once. General study results and limits: Balance between CD4 and CD8 was seen in clones contracting day 15 to 85, and a CD4+ lean was seen in later expanders.

As concerns this clonotype: No antigen is known for it.

Germline CDR1 MNHEY, CDR2 SVGAGI. The CDR3 spans 17 residues. J was trimmed by 1 base and V by 5 bases; bases with no gene match: 5. The sample taken for sequencing was PBMCs or a T cell subset sorted from them (not recorded which). This clonotype was sampled from a man younger than 35 who had mild COVID-19 (a few samples of this study predate the infection). Cell type and time point are not known. The genes are TRBV6-5 and TRBJ2-7; 16 bases line up with TRBD2. CDR3 in amino acids: CASSLLGLAGGSYEQYF. The CDR3 region has the DNA TGTGCCAGCAGTCTACTGGGACTAGCGGGGGGGTCCTACGAGCAGTACTTC.